The 27 T cell receptor beta chains reported below all come from one sample, sequenced in a study of blood T cell repertoires in COVID-19. Assay used: immunoSEQ multiplex PCR; TCRdb lists only in-frame clones, some missing. The sample holds 25,000 to 30,000 clones, around 90% seen once. The source material was peripheral blood. The receptors derive from a human donor in a cohort sampled during active COVID-19.

The chain carries TRBV7-9 and TRBJ1-6; no definite D call. Trimming took off 1 base at V and 7 bases at J, with 11 bases between the two ends. The germline gives CDR1 SEHNR, CDR2 FQNEAQ (reference sequence). The CDR3 sequence is 15 residues long. The CDR3: CASSLERNFNSPLHF. In DNA form, the CDR3 reads TGTGCCAGCAGCTTAGAGCGAAATTTCAATTCACCCCTCCACTTT.

The chain recombines TRBV7-2 with TRBJ2-5; TRBD2 aligns across 9 bases. This CDR3 contains 15 residues. J gave up 9 bases and V 4 bases, and 12 bases lay outside the gene matches. From germline, CDR1 is SGHTA and CDR2 FQGNSA. The CDR3 loop reads CASSSQSGGPFAQYF. The DNA of the CDR3 is TGTGCCAGCAGCTCACAAAGCGGGGGGCCCTTCGCCCAGTACTTC.

This clone was seen a few times. The chain combines TRBV29-1 with TRBJ2-5, with 9 bases identical to TRBD1. Germline V CDR1 and CDR2: SQVTM, ANQGSEA. The CDR3 loop spans 12 amino acids. The CDR3 here is CSATGGMETQYF. The CDR3 nucleotides read TGCAGTGCTACAGGGGGCATGGAGACCCAGTACTTC.

This clone was picked up a small number of times. This chain joins TRBV7-9 and TRBJ1-2, with D possibly matching TRBD1 (5 bases). The CDR3 contains 15 residues. CDR1 and CDR2 (germline): SEHNR, FQNEAQ (reference sequence). The V end was cut by 1 base, the J end by 4 bases, with 13 bases between. The CDR3 loop reads CASSLERARGYGYTF. In DNA form, the CDR3 reads TGTGCCAGCAGCTTAGAGCGGGCGAGGGGCTATGGCTACACCTTC.

This clone was detected once. The V gene is TRBV24-1, the J gene TRBJ2-2; 9 bases align to TRBD1. CDR1 is KGHDR, CDR2 SFDVKD, per germline. The V segment lost 7 bases and the J segment 6 bases; nucleotides outside the gene matches: 8. The CDR3 is made up of 15 amino acids. DNA for the CDR3: TGTGCCACCAGCCCGGGGACAGGGTTCCCCGGGGAGCTGTTTTTT. Amino acid sequence: CATSPGTGFPGELFF.

In its sample, this clone was seen once. The genes are TRBV7-2 and TRBJ1-1, with D possibly being TRBD1 (5 bases). This CDR3 spans 13 amino acids. V was pared by 5 bases and J by 6 bases, with 13 bases between. CDR1 SGHTA and CDR2 FQGNSA come from the germline V gene. The CDR3 sequence is CASSQNWGSEAFF. In nucleotides, the CDR3 is TGTGCCAGCAGCCAAAATTGGGGCTCTGAAGCTTTCTTT. Looking up the rest from reference TRBV7-2 and TRBJ1-1 gives the full variable domain: GAGVSQSPSNKVTEKGKDVELRCDPISGHTALYWYRQSLGQGLEFLIYFQGNSAPDKSGLPSDRFSAERTGGSVSTLTIQRTQQEDSAVYLCASSQNWGSEAFFGQGTRLTVV.

The chain joins TRBV29-1 to TRBJ2-3; weak D call: TRBD2 (6 bases). The CDR3 extends over 15 amino acids. V was clipped by 1 base and J by 1 base, with 12 bases between them. Germline CDR1 and CDR2: SQVTM and ANQGSEA. CDR3 region: CSVEAAGGGTDTQYF. CDR3 bases: TGCAGCGTTGAAGCAGCGGGCGGGGGCACAGATACGCAGTATTTT.

DNA of the CDR3: TGTGCCAGCAGCGCGGACAGGGGGCTAGTCGGGGAGCTGTTTTTT. This gives the protein CASSADRGLVGELFF. This chain joins TRBV2 and TRBJ2-2, with 11 bases matching TRBD1. The V gene end was trimmed by 6 bases and the J gene end by 7 bases; junction bases not matched to a gene: 7. This CDR3 has 15 residues. Germline-derived CDR1 and CDR2 are SNHLY and FYNNEI.

The gene calls are TRBV5-1 and TRBJ2-1; D might be TRBD2 (5 bases). Trimming cost V 5 bases and J 1 base, with 16 bases left between them. The CDR3 is 16 residues long. The germline V gene encodes CDR1 SGHRS and CDR2 YFSETQ. CDR3 in DNA: TGCGCCAGCAGAGGAGGCTCGACGTCTTCCTACAATGAGCAGTTCTTC. Amino acid sequence: CASRGGSTSSYNEQFF.

V is TRBV19 and J is TRBJ1-5, with 7 bases fitting TRBD1. The CDR3 has 17 residues. J was trimmed by 1 base and V by 1 base; bases with no gene match: 7. Germline V gene lookup returns CDR1 LNHDA and CDR2 SQIVND (reference sequence). CDR3 amino acids: CASSIAARGRSNQPQHF. CDR3 coding DNA: TGTGCCAGTAGTATAGCAGCAAGGGGGCGAAGCAATCAGCCCCAGCATTTT.

The chain couples TRBV5-8 to TRBJ2-7, with D possibly matching TRBD2 (6 bases). The V gene lost 7 bases and the J gene lost 10 bases, with 15 bases spanning the gap. This CDR3 is 11 amino acids long. CDR1 is SGHTS and CDR2 is YDEGEE in the germline V gene. The CDR3 coding sequence is TGTGCCAGCCCCGAGGGCGGGGAACAGTACTTC. Translated, it gives CASPEGGEQYF.

This rearrangement joins TRBV5-1 to TRBJ1-1, with 9 positions matching TRBD1. CDR1 and CDR2 (germline): SGHRS, YFSETQ. V dropped 4 bases and J dropped 4; count of bases not matched to a gene: 5. The CDR3 loop spans 14 amino acids. CDR3 sequence: CASSKGTGPTEAFF. DNA of the CDR3: TGCGCCAGCAGCAAGGGGACAGGGCCCACTGAAGCTTTCTTT.

V gene TRBV6-5 combines with J gene TRBJ1-3; D is ambiguous. CDR3 length equals 16 residues. With 0 bases removed from V and 0 bases from J, the gap between germline ends came to 9 bases. Germline CDR1 MNHEY, CDR2 SVGAGI. DNA for the CDR3: TGTGCCAGCAGTTACTCGCGGCATATCTCTGGAAACACCATATATTTT. As protein: CASSYSRHISGNTIYF.

The chain employs TRBV4-1 and TRBJ2-5; 8 bases agree with TRBD2. The trim removed 2 bases at V and 4 bases at J, leaving 9 bases unmatched. The CDR3 sequence is 16 residues long. Germline CDR1 MGHRA, CDR2 YSYEKL. CDR3 region: CASSQTAGGQGETQYF. The CDR3 DNA follows: TGCGCCAGCAGCCAAACTGCGGGGGGCCAAGGAGAGACCCAGTACTTC.

The V gene is TRBV7-3, the J gene TRBJ2-2; D perhaps matches TRBD1 (5 bases). Germline V lookup: CDR1 SGHTA, CDR2 FQGTGA. CDR3 size: 13 residues. V was shortened by 0 bases and J by 6 bases, with 5 bases between the two germline ends. The CDR3 nucleotides read TGTGCCAGCAGCTTAACGGGGCCCGGGGAGCTGTTTTTT. It yields the protein CASSLTGPGELFF.

This sequence joins TRBV14 and TRBJ2-1; 12 bases fit TRBD2. CDR3 length equals 17 residues. Germline V gene data show CDR1 as SGHDN and CDR2 as FVKESK. The V and J ends lost 2 bases and 3 bases, in that order; junction bases with no gene match: 5. The CDR3 DNA reads as TGTGCCAGCAGCCAATGGTCGACTAGCGGGGGCTACAATGAGCAGTTCTTC. Amino acids: CASSQWSTSGGYNEQFF.

In its sample, this clone was seen once. The genes are TRBV5-1 and TRBJ2-1, with a weak D call TRBD2 (6 bases). The germline V and J ends were trimmed by 1 base and 9 bases, with 14 bases remaining between them. Germline-derived CDR1 and CDR2 are SGHRS and YFSETQ. The CDR3 contains 14 residues. The CDR3 loop is CASSLKAVGGEQFF. CDR3 nucleotides: TGCGCCAGCAGCTTGAAAGCGGTCGGGGGTGAGCAGTTCTTC.

J is TRBJ1-1 and V is TRBV19, with 8 bases identical to TRBD1. V was pared by 6 bases and J by 0 bases, with 12 bases of the junction left unmatched. The germline gives CDR1 LNHDA, CDR2 SQIVND (reference sequence). The CDR3 totals 17 residues. For the CDR3, the DNA is TGTGCCAGTAGAGGGGACAGGACCTTTATTATGAACACTGAAGCTTTCTTT. This encodes CASRGDRTFIMNTEAFF.

The chain recombines TRBV19 with TRBJ1-2; 8 bases map to TRBD1. V dropped 8 bases and J dropped 4; count of bases not matched to a gene: 6. Per germline, CDR1 LNHDA and CDR2 SQIVND (reference sequence). The CDR3 extends over 13 amino acids. This chain's CDR3 is CASGSQGVYGYTF. CDR3 nucleotides: TGTGCCAGTGGATCACAGGGGGTCTATGGCTACACCTTC. The full variable domain, its missing parts supplied by reference TRBV19 and TRBJ1-2, is DGGITQSPKYLFRKEGQNVTLSCEQNLNHDAMYWYRQDPGQGLRLIYYSQIVNDFQKGDIAEGYSVSREKKESFPLTVTSAQKNPTAFYLCASGSQGVYGYTFGSGTRLTVV.

CDR3 coding DNA: TGCGCCAGCAGTCAATCTCGGCAGGGGGCCTTCTCTGGAAACACCATATATTTT. It encodes CASSQSRQGAFSGNTIYF. This rearrangement joins TRBV23-1 to TRBJ1-3; 8 nucleotides line up with TRBD1. TRBV23-1 is noted as an ORF with a role that remains uncertain. This CDR3 contains 18 residues. The V gene end was trimmed by 0 bases and the J gene end by 0 bases; junction bases not matched to a gene: 7.

V gene TRBV2 combines with J gene TRBJ2-1, with 7 bases aligning to TRBD2. The germline gives CDR1 SNHLY, CDR2 FYNNEI. V lost 4 bases and J lost 6; bases outside the gene matches: 3. The CDR3 is 13 amino acids. The CDR3 loop reads CASSGLAGNEQFF. The CDR3 region has the DNA TGTGCCAGCAGTGGACTAGCCGGCAATGAGCAGTTCTTC.

J is TRBJ1-1 and V is TRBV6-6; unclear D gene. CDR3 length: 14 amino acids. Germline-derived CDR1 and CDR2 are MNHNY and SVGAGI (reference sequence). V shed 6 bases and J shed 0 bases, with 11 bases lying between them. This chain's CDR3 is CASRAGGMNTEAFF. CDR3 coding DNA: TGTGCCAGCAGGGCGGGAGGGATGAACACTGAAGCTTTCTTT.

This clone was observed once. J is TRBJ1-1 and V is TRBV29-1; 8 positions agree with TRBD1. Germline V gives CDR1 SQVTM, CDR2 ANQGSEA. The CDR3 extends over 15 amino acids. V dropped 6 bases and J dropped 3; count of bases not matched to a gene: 12. As DNA, the CDR3 is TGCAGCGTGAAAGCCGGGACAGGAATGGACACTGAAGCTTTCTTT. It is translated as CSVKAGTGMDTEAFF. Drawing the rest from reference TRBV29-1 and TRBJ1-1, the complete variable domain is SAVISQKPSRDICQRGTSLTIQCQVDSQVTMMFWYRQQPGQSLTLIATANQGSEATYESGFVIDKFPISRPNLTFSTLTVSNMSPEDSSIYLCSVKAGTGMDTEAFFGQGTRLTVV.

The sample holds a few counts of this clone. The V call is TRBV5-4, the J call TRBJ2-5, with D possibly TRBD2 on 6 matching bases. This CDR3 spans 13 amino acids. CDR1 and CDR2 from the germline V gene are SGHNT and YYREEE (reference sequence). Trimming took 2 bases from V and 5 from J, leaving 10 bases between them. The CDR3 DNA reads TGTGCCAGCAGCTTTGGACTAACGGAGACCCAGTACTTC. This codes for CASSFGLTETQYF.

The chain joins TRBV5-1 to TRBJ2-1; 9 nucleotides line up with TRBD1. CDR1 and CDR2 (germline): SGHRS, YFSETQ. This CDR3 has 17 residues. The J segment lost 9 bases and the V segment lost 1 base, leaving 14 bases of the junction unmatched. DNA for the CDR3: TGCGCCAGCAGCTTGCTCTCGGACAGGGGAGGACTTTCTGAGCAGTTCTTC. It specifies CASSLLSDRGGLSEQFF. Full variable domain (outside the CDR3, taken from reference TRBV5-1 and TRBJ2-1): KAGVTQTPRYLIKTRGQQVTLSCSPISGHRSVSWYQQTPGQGLQFLFEYFSETQRNKGNFPGRFSGRQFSNSRSEMNVSTLELGDSALYLCASSLLSDRGGLSEQFFGPGTRLTVL.

The chain carries TRBV3-1 (or the pseudogene TRBV3-2) and TRBJ2-5; tentatively, D is TRBD1 (5 bases). V was clipped by 3 bases and J by 4 bases, with 18 bases between them. CDR1 and CDR2 from the germline V gene are LGHDT and YNNKEL (reference sequence). CDR3 size: 16 residues. This chain's CDR3 is CASSHTFGARRETQYF. The CDR3, as DNA: TGTGCCAGCAGCCATACCTTTGGGGCGCGTAGAGAGACCCAGTACTTC.

V is TRBV5-4 and J is TRBJ1-2, with TRBD1 matching over 10 bases. The germline V gene encodes CDR1 SGHNT and CDR2 YYREEE (reference sequence). The CDR3 has 14 residues. V dropped 0 bases and J dropped 8; count of bases not matched to a gene: 4. In nucleotides, the CDR3 is TGTGCCAGCAGCTTGGGACAGGGGGCACGGGGCTACACCTTC. Its protein product is CASSLGQGARGYTF.